This TCR beta chain is from a study of blood T cell repertoires in COVID-19. Study overall: Samples of COVID-19 (acute and convalescent) were obtained from the United States, Italy and Spain.

The ends were cut back, 6 bases at V and 10 bases at J, with 13 bases in the middle. The CDR3 totals 13 residues. Germline lookup yields CDR1 WSHSY and CDR2 SAAADI. The data were produced by immunoSEQ multiplex PCR, yet TCRdb's version contains in-frame clones alone and is incomplete. This sample has approximately 300,000 clones, with around 87% found just once. Material for sequencing was PBMCs or T cells enriched from blood (not recorded which). The V gene is TRBV10-2, the J gene TRBJ1-6, with D possibly being TRBD1 (6 bases). This clonotype was obtained from a woman in her twenties or thirties who had recovered from COVID-19. CDR3 coding DNA: TGCGCCAGCAGCCTACAGGGATCCTCACCCCTCCACTTT. Its translation is CASSLQGSSPLHF.